One and the same sample provided the 24 T cell receptor beta chains below, sequenced in a study of graft-versus-host responses after intestinal transplantation. The method was immunoSEQ multiplex PCR; TCRdb's version includes in-frame clones alone and lacks a portion of them. The data show around 6,700 clones, approximately 21% seen once. Sequenced material: alloreactive CD4+ T cells from a mixed lymphocyte reaction culture, taken before transplantation. Subset of the sample: CFSE-low proliferating T cells sorted from approximately 6-day pre-transplant mixed lymphocyte reaction (GvH or HvG direction). All receptors derive from a human patient who was an organ donor for intestinal transplantation.

The chain joins TRBV6-9 to TRBJ2-7, with 7 bases that match TRBD2. The V and J ends lost 8 bases and 2 bases, in that order; junction bases with no gene match: 9. Germline V gene lookup returns CDR1 MNHGY and CDR2 SVAAGI. This CDR3 contains 14 residues. The CDR3 DNA reads as TGTGCCAGCGTCCCCCAGCGGGGAACCTACGAGCAGTACTTC. Translated, it gives CASVPQRGTYEQYF.

This chain connects TRBV7-6 to TRBJ2-7, with 10 nucleotides matching TRBD2. Unmatched junction bases numbered 6, after V lost 4 bases and J lost 0 bases. This CDR3 is built from 16 residues. CDR1 is SGHVS and CDR2 is FNYEAQ in the germline V gene. CDR3 DNA: TGTGCCAGCAGCTCTCTAGCGGGGGAGAGCTCCTACGAGCAGTACTTC. As protein: CASSSLAGESSYEQYF.

The chain uses TRBV7-2 and TRBJ2-5, with TRBD2 as a possible D gene (5 bases). V lost 0 bases and J lost 1, with 9 bases in between. The CDR3 consists of 15 residues. The germline gives CDR1 SGHTA, CDR2 FQGNSA. CDR3 loop: CASSLALSGQETQYF. The CDR3 DNA sequence: TGTGCCAGCAGCTTAGCTCTAAGCGGCCAAGAGACCCAGTACTTC. Supplemented by reference TRBV7-2 and TRBJ2-5, the full variable domain reads GAGVSQSPSNKVTEKGKDVELRCDPISGHTALYWYRQSLGQGLEFLIYFQGNSAPDKSGLPSDRFSAERTGGSVSTLTIQRTQQEDSAVYLCASSLALSGQETQYFGPGTRLLVL.

The rearrangement joins TRBV18 to TRBJ1-2, with D maybe TRBD1 (6 bases). The CDR3 has 16 amino acids. The germline V gene has CDR1 KGHSH and CDR2 LQKENI. V lost 3 bases to trimming and J lost 1 base, with 15 bases between them. CDR3 sequence (DNA): TGTGCCAGCTCACCCTCGAGACAGGTGGTTAACTATGGCTACACCTTC. Translated: CASSPSRQVVNYGYTF.

The rearrangement joins TRBV10-3 to TRBJ1-4, with D possibly TRBD1 on 5 matching bases. In germline, CDR1 is ENHRY, CDR2 SYGVKD. V was clipped by 5 bases and J by 4 bases, with 8 bases between them. The CDR3 is 13 residues long. The CDR3 spells CAISPGLNEKLFF. For the CDR3, the DNA is TGTGCCATCAGTCCGGGGCTTAATGAAAAACTGTTTTTT.

This sequence joins TRBV4-3 and TRBJ2-7; possibly TRBD1 or TRBD2 for D (5 bases each). Between the trimmed V and J ends, which lost 3 bases and 2 bases, there was a span of 11 bases. The CDR3 extends over 14 amino acids. Germline V gene lookup returns CDR1 LGHNA and CDR2 YSLEER. Here the CDR3 reads CASSHGGEAYEQYF. CDR3 nucleotides: TGCGCCAGCAGCCATGGGGGAGAGGCCTACGAGCAGTACTTC.

Details on this clone: This CDR3 is missing its conserved last phenylalanine or tryptophan, likely due to a read error. No DNA is shown, since the ends of the CDR3 on it are uncertain; the CDR3 is the one TCRdb lists. This chain connects TRBV19 to TRBJ1-1. The V gene's germline CDR1 is LNHDA and CDR2 SQIVND (reference sequence). The CDR3 is 14 amino acids in total, end residues counted. The CDR3 loop reads CASTSGGGVTEASS.

The gene calls are TRBV6-5 and TRBJ1-1, with D tentatively TRBD1 (6 bases). This CDR3 is built from 14 residues. CDR1 and CDR2 (germline): MNHEY, SVGAGI. V was clipped by 6 bases and J by 0 bases, with 11 bases between them. CDR3 coding DNA: TGTGCCAGCAGATTGGGACAAGTGAACACTGAAGCTTTCTTT. It codes for CASRLGQVNTEAFF.

In this sample, this clone is medium-sized. V usage is TRBV7-2 and J usage is TRBJ2-7; 10 nucleotides line up with TRBD1. Germline values: CDR1 SGHTA, CDR2 FQGNSA. Germline trimming cut 4 bases from V and 3 bases from J; bases unmatched to any gene: 0. The CDR3 contains 13 residues. Written as DNA, the CDR3 is TGTGCCAGCAGCTGGACAGGGGGCTACGAGCAGTACTTC. Amino acid sequence: CASSWTGGYEQYF.

The chain recombines TRBV6-6 with TRBJ1-6; a weak D match, TRBD1 (5 bases). Trimming took off 10 bases at V and 8 bases at J, with 12 bases between the two ends. Per germline, CDR1 MNHNY and CDR2 SVGAGI (reference sequence). This CDR3 comprises 12 residues. The CDR3, as DNA: TGTGCCACCGAAGACAGTTATTCACCCCTCCACTTT. It is translated as CATEDSYSPLHF.

The table lists this clone with a few counts. The rearrangement joins TRBV4-2 to TRBJ2-7; no firm D call. CDR3 length equals 16 residues. Per the germline V gene, CDR1 is LGHNA and CDR2 is YNFKEQ. Trimming shortened V by 5 bases and J by 2 bases, and 19 bases separated the two germline ends. The CDR3 spells CASSLEFGQPAYEQYF. The CDR3 DNA is TGTGCCAGCAGCTTGGAGTTTGGGCAGCCCGCCTACGAGCAGTACTTC.

In this sample, this clone turned up once. The chain uses TRBV7-7 and TRBJ2-7, with 10 bases lining up with TRBD2. This CDR3 contains 16 residues. Germline CDR1 and CDR2: SSHAT and FNYEAQ (reference sequence). V shed 8 bases and J 5 bases; nucleotides not matched to a gene: 15. The CDR3 is CASPAEGSGGEHEQYF. DNA of the CDR3: TGTGCCAGCCCCGCAGAGGGAAGCGGGGGGGAGCACGAGCAGTACTTC.

The table lists this clone with a count of one. The likely explanation is a read error, given a far larger clone one base away. J is TRBJ2-3 and V is TRBV7-2, with TRBD2 identical over 7 bases. This CDR3 region has 16 residues. Germline-derived CDR1 and CDR2 are SGHTA and FQGNSA. In nucleotides, the CDR3 is TGCGCCAGCAGCCAAGGCGGCGGGGGAGTCACAGATACGCAGTATTTT. This sequence encodes CASSQGGGGVTDTQYF.

This clone was seen a few times. The rearrangement links TRBV29-1 to TRBJ1-2; D is unresolved. This CDR3 comprises 11 residues. V shed 6 bases and J shed 4 bases, with 9 bases lying between them. Germline V CDR1 and CDR2: SQVTM, ANQGSEA. Written as DNA, the CDR3 is TGCAGCGTCACGTTGGGCTATGGCTACACCTTC. Residues: CSVTLGYGYTF.

The J gene is TRBJ1-2, the V gene TRBV6-4, with D possibly TRBD1 on 5 matching bases. The CDR3 runs 17 residues. Germline V gene sequence: CDR1 MRHNA, CDR2 SNTAGT. The V end lost 5 bases, the J end lost 2 bases, and 21 bases lay between the germline ends. CDR3 DNA sequence: TGTGCCAGCAGTTACAGCCCGTCGGGGGTGGGGAACTATGGCTACACCTTC. Protein product: CASSYSPSGVGNYGYTF.

This sequence joins TRBV7-8 and TRBJ2-7; TRBD2 matches at 10 bases. Germline CDR1 SGHVS, CDR2 FQNEAQ. J lost 0 bases, V lost 4 bases, and 9 bases had no gene match. The CDR3 covers 17 residues. The CDR3 nucleotides read TGTGCCAGCAGCTGGACCCTAGCGGGGGTGGTCTCCTACGAGCAGTACTTC. Protein sequence: CASSWTLAGVVSYEQYF.

The chain is built from TRBV6-6 and TRBJ1-1; D is perhaps TRBD1 (6 bases). Germline V gene data show CDR1 as MNHNY and CDR2 as SVGAGI (reference sequence). There are 15 residues in the CDR3. V lost 3 bases, J lost 6 bases, and 17 bases lay in between. The CDR3 DNA follows: TGTGCCAGCAGTTATGGGGGCAGTAAGGGGCCTGAAGCTTTCTTT. It specifies CASSYGGSKGPEAFF.

The V gene is TRBV19, the J gene TRBJ2-5; D may be TRBD2 (6 bases). Looked up from germline, CDR1 is LNHDA and CDR2 is SQIVND (reference sequence). The V gene lost 4 bases and the J gene lost 4 bases, with 13 bases spanning the gap. The CDR3 spans 14 residues. CDR3 coding DNA: TGTGCCAGTAGTACGGGACTTGGAGGAGAGACCCAGTACTTC. Translated, it gives CASSTGLGGETQYF.

By share, this clone counts as large. The V call is TRBV5-4, the J call TRBJ2-7; TRBD2 matches at 12 bases. The CDR3 spans 15 residues. The V and J ends lost 4 bases and 4 bases, in that order; junction bases with no gene match: 6. Germline V gene data show CDR1 as SGHNT and CDR2 as YYREEE (reference sequence). The CDR3 spells CASSRPGLAGYEQYF. The CDR3 nucleotides are TGTGCCAGCAGCCGCCCCGGACTAGCGGGGTACGAGCAGTACTTC.

The rearrangement links TRBV6-8 to TRBJ1-2, with 8 bases aligning to TRBD1. Germline lookup yields CDR1 MNHGY and CDR2 SAAAGT. CDR3 size: 13 residues. With 6 bases clipped from V and 6 bases from J, the junction kept 6 bases outside the gene matches. The chain's CDR3 is CASRVTGVDGYTF. The CDR3 DNA is TGTGCCAGCAGGGTGACAGGGGTAGATGGCTACACCTTC.

J is TRBJ2-1 and V is TRBV19; tentative D call: TRBD1 (5 bases). From germline, CDR1 is LNHDA and CDR2 SQIVND (reference sequence). Trimming stripped 3 bases from V and 5 bases from J, with 11 bases between. The CDR3 spans 14 residues. The CDR3 sequence: CASSMRQGNNEQFF. The CDR3 DNA sequence: TGTGCCAGTAGTATGAGGCAGGGAAACAATGAGCAGTTCTTC.

V usage is TRBV4-2 and J usage is TRBJ2-7; D uncertain. V dropped 2 bases and J dropped 1 base, with 9 bases sitting between them. In germline, CDR1 is LGHNA, CDR2 YNFKEQ. This CDR3 contains 14 residues. In DNA form, the CDR3 reads TGTGCCAGCAGCCAAACCTCGCCGTCCTACGAGCAGTACTTC. Its protein is CASSQTSPSYEQYF.

V usage is TRBV5-4 and J usage is TRBJ2-3; weak D call: TRBD2 (6 bases). Germline V CDR1 and CDR2: SGHNT, YYREEE (reference sequence). Deletions cut 2 bases from V and 2 bases from J, with 12 bases between. The CDR3 contains 15 residues. Here the CDR3 reads CASSLRLVLTDTQYF. Here the CDR3 DNA reads TGTGCCAGCAGCTTACGACTAGTCCTCACAGATACGCAGTATTTT. Looking up the rest from reference TRBV5-4 and TRBJ2-3 gives the full variable domain: ETGVTQSPTHLIKTRGQQVTLRCSSQSGHNTVSWYQQALGQGPQFIFQYYREEENGRGNFPPRFSGLQFPNYSSELNVNALELDDSALYLCASSLRLVLTDTQYFGPGTRLTVL.

This clone came up a few times. V usage is TRBV6-1 and J usage is TRBJ1-2; D not resolved. CDR1 MNHNS and CDR2 SASEGT come from the germline V gene. The CDR3 spans 12 residues. The V end was cut by 4 bases, the J end by 7 bases, with 10 bases between. DNA for the CDR3: TGTGCCAGCAGTGGTGACCCCTTTGGCTACACCTTC. It yields the protein CASSGDPFGYTF.